Below, 26 T cell receptor beta chains from the same sample are listed, as sequenced in a study of cytomegalovirus exposure and HLA in healthy donors. PCR employed 60 Vbeta and 13 Jbeta primers. Produced via immunoSEQ multiplex PCR; TCRdb's table is partial and in-frame only. The sample lists about 190,000 clones, about four fifths occurring once. Source material: PBMCs. Every receptor here comes from a boy younger than 18 in good health and CMV-seronegative.

V is TRBV7-9 and J is TRBJ1-1; D might be TRBD1 (6 bases). Germline CDR1 reads SEHNR; CDR2 reads FQNEAQ (reference sequence). The CDR3 length is 13 residues. Trimming cost V 6 bases and J 3 bases, with 11 bases left between them. CDR3 sequence reads: CASRGGVHTEAFF. In nucleotides, the CDR3 is TGTGCCAGCAGAGGGGGGGTTCACACTGAAGCTTTCTTT.

J is TRBJ2-7 and V is TRBV29-1, with 8 bases that match TRBD2. CDR1 is SQVTM, CDR2 ANQGSEA, per germline. This CDR3 contains 14 residues. Trimming cost V 5 bases and J 3 bases; bases outside gene matches: 9. The CDR3 is CSVLSGNNIYEQYF. CDR3 nucleotides: TGCAGCGTTCTTAGCGGGAATAATATCTACGAGCAGTACTTC.

The J gene is TRBJ1-1, the V gene TRBV27; D is possibly TRBD1 (5 bases). There are 13 residues in the CDR3. Trimming shortened V by 5 bases and J by 6 bases, and 13 bases separated the two germline ends. Germline loops: CDR1 MNHEY, CDR2 SMNVEV (reference sequence). The CDR3 protein is CASSPRVGAEAFF. In nucleotides, the CDR3 is TGTGCCAGCAGTCCCAGGGTAGGGGCTGAAGCTTTCTTT.

DNA of the CDR3: TGTGCCACCGGGACTAGCGGGGGGGCCGGGGAGACCCAGTACTTC. Translated, it gives CATGTSGGAGETQYF. The chain carries TRBV9 and TRBJ2-5; 16 nucleotides line up with TRBD2. This CDR3 is built from 15 residues. V trimming: 9 bases; J trimming: 5 bases; junction bases outside the gene matches: 7. Per germline, CDR1 SGDLS and CDR2 YYNGEE.

The rearrangement links TRBV5-6 to TRBJ1-2, with 10 bases fitting TRBD1. The germline CDR1 and CDR2 sequences are SGHDT and YYEEEE. The trim removed 5 bases at V and 4 bases at J, leaving 8 bases unmatched. The CDR3 is 15 amino acids. In nucleotides, the CDR3 is TGTGCCAGCAGGCAGACAGGGGGCGTTACCTATGGCTACACCTTC. Protein sequence: CASRQTGGVTYGYTF.

This chain joins TRBV19 and TRBJ2-2, with TRBD2 as a possible D gene (5 bases). V was pared by 1 base and J by 2 bases, with 11 bases between. Per germline, CDR1 LNHDA and CDR2 SQIVND (reference sequence). The CDR3 runs 16 residues. The CDR3 spells CASSIVGVSNTGELFF. For the CDR3, the DNA is TGTGCCAGTAGTATAGTCGGGGTGTCCAACACCGGGGAGCTGTTTTTT. The complete variable domain, with remaining parts taken from reference TRBV19 and TRBJ2-2, reads DGGITQSPKYLFRKEGQNVTLSCEQNLNHDAMYWYRQDPGQGLRLIYYSQIVNDFQKGDIAEGYSVSREKKESFPLTVTSAQKNPTAFYLCASSIVGVSNTGELFFGEGSRLTVL.

The V gene is TRBV19, the J gene TRBJ1-2; 7 nucleotides align to TRBD1. Germline V gene sequence: CDR1 LNHDA, CDR2 SQIVND (reference sequence). This CDR3 region has 12 residues. J gave up 2 bases and V 8 bases, and 2 bases lay outside the gene matches. This CDR3 is CASRTGNYGYTF. The CDR3 coding sequence is TGTGCCAGTCGGACAGGCAACTATGGCTACACCTTC. The whole variable domain, remainder taken from reference TRBV19 and TRBJ1-2, is DGGITQSPKYLFRKEGQNVTLSCEQNLNHDAMYWYRQDPGQGLRLIYYSQIVNDFQKGDIAEGYSVSREKKESFPLTVTSAQKNPTAFYLCASRTGNYGYTFGSGTRLTVV.

The chain is built from TRBV6-5 and TRBJ1-1; no clear D gene. Trimming cost V 10 bases and J 3 bases, with 15 bases left between them. Germline V gene data show CDR1 as MNHEY and CDR2 as SVGAGI. The CDR3 totals 13 residues. CDR3 sequence reads: CATSRYRHTEAFF. In DNA form, the CDR3 reads TGTGCCACAAGTAGGTACAGACACACTGAAGCTTTCTTT.

The chain uses TRBV9 and TRBJ2-1; D remains unclear. V was pared by 4 bases and J by 5 bases, with 4 bases between. The CDR3 contains 11 residues. Germline CDR1 SGDLS, CDR2 YYNGEE. The CDR3 DNA is TGTGCCAGCAGCCCAAACAATGAGCAGTTCTTC. This codes for CASSPNNEQFF.

The V and J genes are TRBV28 and TRBJ2-5, with TRBD2 as a possible D gene (6 bases). V dropped 5 bases and J dropped 0 bases, with 13 bases sitting between them. This CDR3 is built from 15 residues. Germline CDR1 is MDHEN and CDR2 is SYDVKM. CDR3 region: CASSPISGNQETQYF. DNA of the CDR3: TGTGCCAGCAGTCCCATTAGCGGAAACCAAGAGACCCAGTACTTC. The variable domain in full, with the rest retrieved from reference TRBV28 and TRBJ2-5, is DVKVTQSSRYLVKRTGEKVFLECVQDMDHENMFWYRQDPGLGLRLIYFSYDVKMKEKGDIPEGYSVSREKKERFSLILESASTNQTSMYLCASSPISGNQETQYFGPGTRLLVL.

DNA for the CDR3: TGTGCCAGCAGCTTAGTAGACAGAAACTCTGGGGCCAACGTCCTGACTTTC. Amino acids: CASSLVDRNSGANVLTF. This rearrangement joins TRBV7-9 to TRBJ2-6; possible D gene TRBD1, 5 bases. Trimming took 1 base from V and 0 from J, leaving 10 bases between them. The CDR3 has 17 residues. Germline lookup yields CDR1 SEHNR and CDR2 FQNEAQ (reference sequence).

The genes are TRBV18 and TRBJ2-1; no firm D call. Trimming shortened V by 5 bases and J by 8 bases, and 13 bases separated the two germline ends. There are 13 residues in the CDR3. Germline V lookup: CDR1 KGHSH, CDR2 LQKENI. CDR3 sequence (DNA): TGTGCCAGCTCAGTCGTAGTATCGGATGAGCAGTTCTTC. This gives the protein CASSVVVSDEQFF.

The chain links TRBV5-1 to TRBJ2-4, with 12 bases that match TRBD2. The V and J ends lost 4 bases and 0 bases, in that order; junction bases with no gene match: 2. The CDR3 length is 16 residues. Germline loops: CDR1 SGHRS, CDR2 YFSETQ. The DNA for the CDR3 is TGCGCCAGCAGCGTGGGACTAGCGGGAGCCAAAAACATTCAGTACTTC. This translates into CASSVGLAGAKNIQYF.

This clone was detected once. The chain couples TRBV6-5 to TRBJ2-5; the D gene is possibly TRBD1 (5 bases). The CDR3 runs 12 residues. V was cut by 8 bases and J by 5 bases, with 12 bases left in between. The germline gives CDR1 MNHEY, CDR2 SVGAGI. The CDR3, as DNA: TGTGCCAGCTCCACTGGGGCGGAGACCCAGTACTTC. The encoded protein is CASSTGAETQYF.

The chain joins TRBV6-1 to TRBJ2-7; perhaps TRBD2 as D (5 bases). CDR3 length: 18 amino acids. CDR1 MNHNS and CDR2 SASEGT come from the germline V gene. Trimming took 3 bases from V and 0 from J, leaving 21 bases between them. Here the CDR3 DNA reads TGTGCCAGCAGTGATTTAAGGACTCTAAAACATAACTCCTACGAGCAGTACTTC. Its translation is CASSDLRTLKHNSYEQYF.

The table lists this clone with a few counts. The genes are TRBV15 and TRBJ1-1; D is unclear. Per the germline V gene, CDR1 is LNHNV and CDR2 is YYDKDF (reference sequence). V lost 3 bases and J lost 1, with 9 bases in between. The CDR3 is made up of 14 amino acids. For the CDR3, the DNA is TGTGCCACCAGCAGCAAAGCGGGGAACACTGAAGCTTTCTTT. Translating gives CATSSKAGNTEAFF.

The rearrangement joins TRBV6-5 to TRBJ2-1; a weak D match, TRBD1 (6 bases). V lost 6 bases and J lost 2, with 14 bases in between. The CDR3 runs to 15 residues. Germline V gene data show CDR1 as MNHEY and CDR2 as SVGAGI. CDR3 DNA sequence: TGTGCCAGCAGGTCTAGGGACACACCCTACAATGAGCAGTTCTTC. It is translated as CASRSRDTPYNEQFF.

This clone was picked up a small number of times. This sequence joins TRBV5-1 and TRBJ1-6, with unresolved D. This CDR3 is 13 amino acids long. Germline V CDR1 and CDR2: SGHRS, YFSETQ. V gave up 1 base and J gave up 11 bases, with 10 bases separating them. The CDR3 region has the DNA TGCGCCAGCAGCTTGAATTCAGGTACACCCCTCCACTTT. This encodes CASSLNSGTPLHF.

This sequence joins TRBV10-3 and TRBJ1-3; D perhaps matches TRBD1 (6 bases). Per the germline V gene, CDR1 is ENHRY and CDR2 is SYGVKD. Trimming took off 4 bases at V and 5 bases at J, with 18 bases between the two ends. This CDR3 comprises 16 residues. The CDR3: CAISVDPRGARNTIYF. The DNA of the CDR3 is TGTGCCATCAGTGTGGACCCCCGGGGGGCAAGAAACACCATATATTTT.

CDR3 sequence (DNA): TGTGCCAGCAGCTTGGCCCGTGAAGGAGGGAGGAGCGAGCAGTACTTC. Amino acids: CASSLAREGGRSEQYF. The chain has TRBV5-6 and TRBJ2-7, with D maybe TRBD2 (6 bases). Germline assignment: CDR1 SGHDT and CDR2 YYEEEE. V lost 0 bases to trimming and J lost 6 bases, with 19 bases between them. The length of the CDR3 is 16 residues.

As regards this clone: The junction and the germline gene differ at one end; a read error may be behind it. The chain uses TRBV7-7 and TRBJ2-1, with 8 bases aligning to TRBD2. The CDR3 runs to 15 residues. Germline V gives CDR1 SSHAT, CDR2 FNYEAQ (reference sequence). CDR3 region: CASSFTLAAYNEQFF. CDR3 DNA: TGTGCTAGCAGCTTTACACTAGCGGCCTACAATGAGCAGTTCTTC. Full variable domain (outside the CDR3, taken from reference TRBV7-7 and TRBJ2-1): GAGVSQSPRYKVTKRGQDVTLRCDPISSHATLYWYQQALGQGPEFLTYFNYEAQPDKSGLPSDRFSAERPEGSISTLTIQRTEQRDSAMYRCASSFTLAAYNEQFFGPGTRLTVL.

This clone was recorded once. The CDR3 DNA is TGTGCCAGCAGGACTGAGGGATATGGCTACACCTTC. Translation: CASRTEGYGYTF. This sequence joins TRBV25-1 and TRBJ1-2, with D uncertain. The CDR3 is 12 amino acids. CDR1 is MGHDK and CDR2 is SYGVNS in the germline V gene. V was trimmed by 6 bases and J by 5 bases, leaving 10 bases between them.

This chain connects TRBV30 to TRBJ2-1, with 9 bases matching TRBD1. Per the germline V gene, CDR1 is GTSNPN and CDR2 is SVGIG (reference sequence). With 1 base clipped from V and 16 bases from J, the junction kept 5 bases outside the gene matches. CDR3 length equals 11 residues. DNA for the CDR3: TGTGCCTGGAGTGCGGGACAGGGTCTTTTCTTC. Its translation is CAWSAGQGLFF.

The chain links TRBV19 to TRBJ1-3; tentative D call: TRBD1 (5 bases). CDR3 length: 15 residues. In germline, CDR1 is LNHDA, CDR2 SQIVND (reference sequence). Between the trimmed V and J ends, which lost 3 bases and 4 bases, there was a span of 13 bases. CDR3 sequence (DNA): TGTGCCAGTAGTATCCCGCAGGGCTCGGGAAACACCATATATTTT. Protein sequence: CASSIPQGSGNTIYF.

The V gene is TRBV19, the J gene TRBJ1-6, with 9 bases that match TRBD1. Trimming took 6 bases from V and 10 from J; bases not matched to a gene: 4. The germline gives CDR1 LNHDA, CDR2 SQIVND (reference sequence). The CDR3 covers 13 residues. The CDR3 protein is CASRDRGGSPLHF. In nucleotides, the CDR3 is TGTGCCAGTAGGGACAGGGGTGGATCACCCCTCCACTTT.

The genes are TRBV5-8 and TRBJ2-7; 10 positions match TRBD2. The V gene's germline CDR1 is SGHTS and CDR2 YDEGEE. The CDR3 is 15 residues long. J lost 1 base, V lost 5 bases, and 6 bases had no gene match. The CDR3 region has the DNA TGTGCCAGCAGGGACGGACTAGCGGAGTCCTACGAGCAGTACTTC. It yields the protein CASRDGLAESYEQYF.